The present entry profiles one TCR beta chain with its context. The data stem from a study of graft-versus-host responses after intestinal transplantation. For the study at large: Tacrolimus plus steroids were given to all recipients for roughly three years, preceded by anti-thymocyte globulin induction. Overall study results and limits: The study found high graft-versus-host to host-versus-graft clonal ratios in allografts of patients with graft-donor T cell macrochimerism. After transplant, early declines in HvG clones were associated with peak levels of circulating GvH clones.

CDR1 is MDHEN, CDR2 SYDVKM, per germline. CDR3 length: 13 amino acids. Unmatched junction bases numbered 1, after V lost 6 bases and J lost 3 bases. The authors seeded 200,000 CFSE-labeled responder cells together with 200,000 irradiated stimulator cells tagged with violet dye. Using immunoSEQ multiplex PCR, the repertoire was profiled, and TCRdb retains in-frame clones only, with some absent. The table records some 10,000 clones, 30% to 40% of them present only once. The V and J genes are TRBV28 and TRBJ1-2; 10 positions match TRBD1. The origin of this receptor is a human patient who was an organ donor for intestinal transplantation. Sequencing was performed on alloreactive CD4+ T cells from a mixed lymphocyte reaction culture, taken before transplantation. Subset meaning: CFSE-low proliferating T cells sorted from roughly six-day pre-transplant mixed lymphocyte reaction (GvH or HvG direction). The CDR3 sequence: CASRTGGDYGYTF. The CDR3 DNA reads as TGTGCCAGCAGGACAGGGGGCGACTATGGCTACACCTTC.